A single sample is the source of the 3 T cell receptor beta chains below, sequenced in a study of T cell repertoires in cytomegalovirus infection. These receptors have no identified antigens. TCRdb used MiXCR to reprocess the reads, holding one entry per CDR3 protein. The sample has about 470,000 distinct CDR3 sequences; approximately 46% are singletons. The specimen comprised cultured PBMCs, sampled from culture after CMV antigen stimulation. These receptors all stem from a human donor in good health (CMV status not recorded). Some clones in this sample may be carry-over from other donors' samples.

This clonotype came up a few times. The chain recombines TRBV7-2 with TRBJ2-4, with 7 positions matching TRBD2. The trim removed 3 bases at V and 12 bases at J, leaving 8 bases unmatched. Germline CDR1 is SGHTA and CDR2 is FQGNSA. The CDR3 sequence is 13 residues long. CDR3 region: CASSFTPSGNQYF. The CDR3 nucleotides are TGTGCCAGCAGCTTTACCCCTAGCGGAAATCAGTACTTC.

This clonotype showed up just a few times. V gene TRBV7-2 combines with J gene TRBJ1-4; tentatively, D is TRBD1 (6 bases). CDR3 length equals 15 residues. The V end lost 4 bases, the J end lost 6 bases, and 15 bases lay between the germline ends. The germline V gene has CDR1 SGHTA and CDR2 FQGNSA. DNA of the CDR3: TGTGCCAGCAGCTCGGGAGGGGGGGCGTATGAAAAACTGTTTTTT. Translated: CASSSGGGAYEKLFF. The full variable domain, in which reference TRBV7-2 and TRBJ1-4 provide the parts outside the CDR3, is GAGVSQSPSNKVTEKGKDVELRCDPISGHTALYWYRQSLGQGLEFLIYFQGNSAPDKSGLPSDRFSAERTGGSVSTLTIQRTQQEDSAVYLCASSSGGGAYEKLFFGSGTQLSVL.

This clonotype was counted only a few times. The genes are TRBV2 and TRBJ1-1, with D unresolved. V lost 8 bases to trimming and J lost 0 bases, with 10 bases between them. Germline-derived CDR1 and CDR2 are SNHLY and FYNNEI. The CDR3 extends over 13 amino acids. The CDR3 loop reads CASSVIMNTEAFF. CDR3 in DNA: TGTGCCAGCTCAGTAATCATGAACACTGAAGCTTTCTTT.